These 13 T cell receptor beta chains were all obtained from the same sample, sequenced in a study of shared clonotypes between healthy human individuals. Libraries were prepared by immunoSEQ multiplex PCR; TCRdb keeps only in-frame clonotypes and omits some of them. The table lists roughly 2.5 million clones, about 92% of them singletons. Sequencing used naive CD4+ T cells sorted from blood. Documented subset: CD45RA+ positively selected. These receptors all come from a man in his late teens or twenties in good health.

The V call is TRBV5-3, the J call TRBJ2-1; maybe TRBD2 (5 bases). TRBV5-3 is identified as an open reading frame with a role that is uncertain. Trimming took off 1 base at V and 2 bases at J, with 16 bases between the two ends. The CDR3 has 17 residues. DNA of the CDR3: TGTGCCAGAAGCTTGCCCCCCCCGGGAACGGCCTACAATGAGCAGTTCTTC. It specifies CARSLPPPGTAYNEQFF.

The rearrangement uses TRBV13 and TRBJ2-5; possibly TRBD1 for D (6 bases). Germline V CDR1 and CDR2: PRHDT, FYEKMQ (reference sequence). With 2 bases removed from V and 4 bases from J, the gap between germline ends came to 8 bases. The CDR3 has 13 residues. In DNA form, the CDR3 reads TGTGCCAGCAGCTTAAGGGGGAGAGAGACCCAGTACTTC. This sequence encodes CASSLRGRETQYF.

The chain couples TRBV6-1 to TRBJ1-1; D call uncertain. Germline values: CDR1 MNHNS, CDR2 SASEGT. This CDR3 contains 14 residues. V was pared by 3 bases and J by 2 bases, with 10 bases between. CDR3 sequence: CASSEILSNTEAFF. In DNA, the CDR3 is TGTGCCAGCAGTGAGATTTTATCTAACACTGAAGCTTTCTTT.

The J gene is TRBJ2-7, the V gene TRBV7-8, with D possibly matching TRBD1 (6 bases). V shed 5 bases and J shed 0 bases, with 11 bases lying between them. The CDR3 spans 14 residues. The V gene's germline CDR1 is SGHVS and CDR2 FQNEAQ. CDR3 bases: TGTGCCAGCAGCCCAGGGGACCCCTCCTACGAGCAGTACTTC. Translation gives CASSPGDPSYEQYF.

CDR3 protein: CASTPYGGGDYGYTF. In DNA form, the CDR3 reads TGCGCCAGCACCCCCTACGGTGGTGGTGACTATGGCTACACCTTC. The V and J genes are TRBV5-1 and TRBJ1-2; D not certain. Germline CDR1 and CDR2: SGHRS and YFSETQ. Trimming removed 6 bases from V and 3 bases from J, with 18 bases in between. This CDR3 is 15 amino acids long.

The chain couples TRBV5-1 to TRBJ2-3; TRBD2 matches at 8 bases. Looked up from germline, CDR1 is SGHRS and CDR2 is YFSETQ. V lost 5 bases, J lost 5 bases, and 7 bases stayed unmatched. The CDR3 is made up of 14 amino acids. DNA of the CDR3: TGCGCCAGCAGGGCGGGGGGCCTGCGAGATACGCAGTATTTT. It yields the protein CASRAGGLRDTQYF.

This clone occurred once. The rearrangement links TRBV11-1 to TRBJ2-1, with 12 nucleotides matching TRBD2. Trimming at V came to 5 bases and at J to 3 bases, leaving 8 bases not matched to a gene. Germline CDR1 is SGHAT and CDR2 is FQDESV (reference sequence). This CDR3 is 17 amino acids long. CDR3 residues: CASSMTSGGVVYNEQFF. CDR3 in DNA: TGTGCCAGCAGCATGACTAGCGGGGGAGTTGTCTACAATGAGCAGTTCTTC.

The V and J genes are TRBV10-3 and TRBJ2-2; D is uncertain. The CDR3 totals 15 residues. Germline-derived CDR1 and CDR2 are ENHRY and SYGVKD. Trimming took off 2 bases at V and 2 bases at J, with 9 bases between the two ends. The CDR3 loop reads CAISETITNTGELFF. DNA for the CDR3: TGTGCCATCAGTGAGACCATAACCAACACCGGGGAGCTGTTTTTT.

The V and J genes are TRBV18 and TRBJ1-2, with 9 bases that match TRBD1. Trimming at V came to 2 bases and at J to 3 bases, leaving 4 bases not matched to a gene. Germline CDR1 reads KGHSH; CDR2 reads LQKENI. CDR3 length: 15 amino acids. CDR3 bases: TGTGCCAGCTCACCAACAGGGGGCGCCTACTATGGCTACACCTTC. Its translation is CASSPTGGAYYGYTF.

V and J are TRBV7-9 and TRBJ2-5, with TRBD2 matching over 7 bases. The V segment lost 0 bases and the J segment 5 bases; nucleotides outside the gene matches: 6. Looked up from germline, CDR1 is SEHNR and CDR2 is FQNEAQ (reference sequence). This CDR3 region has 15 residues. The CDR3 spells CASSLAGGPSETQYF. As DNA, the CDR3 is TGTGCCAGCAGCTTAGCGGGAGGGCCAAGTGAGACCCAGTACTTC.

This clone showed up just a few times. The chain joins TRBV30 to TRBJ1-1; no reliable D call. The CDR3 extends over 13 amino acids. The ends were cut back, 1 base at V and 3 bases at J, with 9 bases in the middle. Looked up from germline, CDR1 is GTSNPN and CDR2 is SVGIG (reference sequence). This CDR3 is CAWSGDLDTEAFF. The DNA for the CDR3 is TGTGCCTGGAGTGGAGATCTCGACACTGAAGCTTTCTTT.

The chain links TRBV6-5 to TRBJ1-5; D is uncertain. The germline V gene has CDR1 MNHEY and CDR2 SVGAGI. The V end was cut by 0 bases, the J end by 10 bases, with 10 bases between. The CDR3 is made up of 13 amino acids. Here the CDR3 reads CASSYSNVTPQHF. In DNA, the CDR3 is TGTGCCAGCAGTTACTCGAATGTCACACCCCAGCATTTT.

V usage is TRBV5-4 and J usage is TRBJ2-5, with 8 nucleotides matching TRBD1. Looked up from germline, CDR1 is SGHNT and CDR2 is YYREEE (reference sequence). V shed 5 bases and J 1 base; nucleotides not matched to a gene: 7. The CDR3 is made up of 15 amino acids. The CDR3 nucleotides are TGTGCCAGCAGTCCAGACAGGGGTCTCCAAGAGACCCAGTACTTC. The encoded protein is CASSPDRGLQETQYF. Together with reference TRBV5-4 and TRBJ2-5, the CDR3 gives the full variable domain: ETGVTQSPTHLIKTRGQQVTLRCSSQSGHNTVSWYQQALGQGPQFIFQYYREEENGRGNFPPRFSGLQFPNYSSELNVNALELDDSALYLCASSPDRGLQETQYFGPGTRLLVL.